This record covers a single T cell receptor beta chain. As yet, its antigen is unknown. The V end lost 8 bases, the J end lost 0 bases, and 8 bases lay between the germline ends. The CDR3 covers 13 residues. Germline V lookup: CDR1 SEHNR, CDR2 FQNEAQ (reference sequence). This record comes from a study of T cell responses to AZD1222 COVID-19 vaccine. Study-level points and caveats: After two AZD1222 doses, spike-specific TCR breadth and depth rose versus day 0. White British people made up most donors, females outnumbered males, and clonal diversity was possibly underestimated. Repertoire sampling happened only post peak T cell response. Regions left unmutated in variants are reportedly the target of nearly half of spike-specific TCRs.

Clones were sequenced by immunoSEQ multiplex PCR, and TCRdb holds only the in-frame ones, with some missing. The repertoire has around 130,000 clones, about 89% of them found once; the top ten carry roughly 7.1%. The rearrangement joins TRBV7-9 to TRBJ2-1; unclear D gene. The origin of this receptor is an adult who received the MenACWY meningococcal vaccine as a control. Sequenced material: peripheral blood, taken 28 days after the second dose of the MenACWY control vaccine. The CDR3 bases are TGTGCCAGCCTCCACGACTCCTACAATGAGCAGTTCTTC. This gives the protein CASLHDSYNEQFF.